The 15 T cell receptor beta chains below come from one sample, sequenced in a study of cytomegalovirus exposure and HLA in healthy donors. PCR employed 60 Vbeta and 13 Jbeta primers. TCRdb's table, derived via immunoSEQ multiplex PCR, lists solely in-frame clones and lacks some. Of 100,000 to 150,000 clones detected, approximately 79% appear once; the ten largest clones hold 3% to 4.5%. Input material: PBMCs. The receptors were sampled from a man younger than 40 in good health and CMV-seronegative.

This chain links TRBV4-1 with TRBJ2-5; the D is unclear. The assigned J gene may be wrong: the sequence end matches TRBJ2-7 better. CDR1 is MGHRA, CDR2 YSYEKL, per germline. The CDR3 covers 13 residues. CDR3 region: CASSQAPWYEQYF. CDR3 in DNA: TGCGCCAGCAGCCAAGCGCCCTGGTACGAGCAGTACTTC.

This clone turned up a few times. The rearrangement uses TRBV6-5 and TRBJ1-1, with a weak D call TRBD1 (5 bases). CDR3 length equals 14 residues. CDR1 is MNHEY, CDR2 SVGAGI, per germline. V was clipped by 6 bases and J by 3 bases, with 14 bases between them. Here the CDR3 DNA reads TGTGCCAGCAGGCTACAGGCCTATTACACTGAAGCTTTCTTT. It codes for CASRLQAYYTEAFF.

The V and J genes are TRBV19 and TRBJ1-1, with 8 bases identical to TRBD1. Unmatched junction bases numbered 6, after V lost 5 bases and J lost 7 bases. Per germline, CDR1 LNHDA and CDR2 SQIVND (reference sequence). This CDR3 has 13 amino acids. The CDR3 is CASSFRDRFEAFF. CDR3 bases: TGTGCCAGTAGTTTCCGGGACAGGTTTGAAGCTTTCTTT.

The genes are TRBV5-1 and TRBJ1-6; maybe TRBD1 (6 bases). The CDR3 runs to 14 residues. Trimming cost V 4 bases and J 10 bases, with 15 bases left between them. Germline CDR1 and CDR2: SGHRS and YFSETQ. The CDR3 here is CASSIGGDYSPLHF. The CDR3, as DNA: TGCGCCAGCAGCATAGGGGGGGACTACTCACCCCTCCACTTT.

The V call is TRBV30, the J call TRBJ1-6; TRBD1 matches at 8 bases. Germline V gives CDR1 GTSNPN, CDR2 SVGIG (reference sequence). This CDR3 is 13 amino acids long. Trimming at V came to 5 bases and at J to 6 bases, leaving 3 bases not matched to a gene. The CDR3 DNA reads as TGTGCCTGGTTTGACAGGGGTAATTCACCCCTCCACTTT. Its translation is CAWFDRGNSPLHF.

J is TRBJ2-7 and V is TRBV28; D possibly corresponds to TRBD1 (6 bases). The CDR3 has 20 residues. Germline V gives CDR1 MDHEN, CDR2 SYDVKM. V was pared by 3 bases and J by 0 bases, with 27 bases between. As DNA, the CDR3 is TGTGCCAGCAGTTTTGCCCTCTCAGGCGATACGGGACACCTCTCCTACGAGCAGTACTTC. It yields the protein CASSFALSGDTGHLSYEQYF.

The J gene is TRBJ1-1, the V gene TRBV6-1, with 10 nucleotides matching TRBD1. V gave up 6 bases and J gave up 6 bases; unmatched junction bases: 4. Germline CDR1 MNHNS, CDR2 SASEGT. The CDR3 has 13 residues. The CDR3 DNA reads TGTGCCAGCAGACGACAGGGGGCCGCTGAAGCTTTCTTT. Amino acids: CASRRQGAAEAFF.

A single count supports this clone. The chain is built from TRBV7-2 and TRBJ2-7, with 8 bases lining up with TRBD1. The CDR3 runs to 17 residues. In germline, CDR1 is SGHTA, CDR2 FQGNSA. V dropped 2 bases and J dropped 0; count of bases not matched to a gene: 9. The CDR3 sequence: CASSLRGTGPFSYEQYF. The CDR3 nucleotides read TGTGCCAGCAGCTTAAGGGGGACAGGCCCTTTCTCCTACGAGCAGTACTTC. Based on the CDR3 plus reference TRBV7-2 and TRBJ2-7, the full variable domain is GAGVSQSPSNKVTEKGKDVELRCDPISGHTALYWYRQSLGQGLEFLIYFQGNSAPDKSGLPSDRFSAERTGGSVSTLTIQRTQQEDSAVYLCASSLRGTGPFSYEQYFGPGTRLTVT.

The V and J genes are TRBV5-1 and TRBJ2-7; D might be TRBD1 (6 bases). Trimming left V 4 bases short and J 2 bases short, with 10 bases between. CDR1 SGHRS and CDR2 YFSETQ come from the germline V gene. The length of the CDR3 is 13 residues. Written as DNA, the CDR3 is TGCGCCAGCAGCCCCGGACAGACCTACGAGCAGTACTTC. Translated: CASSPGQTYEQYF.

The genes are TRBV7-2 and TRBJ2-3; D is perhaps TRBD2 (6 bases). The CDR3 is made up of 12 amino acids. Trimming took 5 bases from V and 8 from J, leaving 11 bases between them. Germline CDR1 reads SGHTA; CDR2 reads FQGNSA. The CDR3 loop is CASSLQGGTQYF. As DNA, the CDR3 is TGTGCCAGCAGCCTCCAGGGAGGTACGCAGTATTTT.

V usage is TRBV18 and J usage is TRBJ1-1, with 10 nucleotides matching TRBD1. The V and J ends lost 2 bases and 5 bases, in that order; junction bases with no gene match: 8. The CDR3 runs 16 residues. Looked up from germline, CDR1 is KGHSH and CDR2 is LQKENI. For the CDR3, the DNA is TGTGCCAGCTCACCATGGGGACAGGGGTTTAGGACTGAAGCTTTCTTT. This translates into CASSPWGQGFRTEAFF.

The J gene is TRBJ1-3, the V gene TRBV5-5; D gene ambiguous. V shed 0 bases and J shed 1 base, with 5 bases lying between them. This CDR3 spans 14 amino acids. The germline gives CDR1 SGHKS, CDR2 YYEKEE (reference sequence). This CDR3 reads CASSLGQSGNTIYF. The CDR3 coding sequence is TGTGCCAGCAGCTTGGGGCAATCTGGAAACACCATATATTTT.

V and J are TRBV4-3 and TRBJ2-3; 7 nucleotides agree with TRBD2. Germline V gene sequence: CDR1 LGHNA, CDR2 YSLEER. The ends lost 1 base at V and 0 bases at J; junction bases unmatched: 4. The CDR3 is made up of 16 amino acids. The CDR3 DNA reads TGCGCCAGCAGCCAAGGTCTAGCGGAGAGCACAGATACGCAGTATTTT. Its translation: CASSQGLAESTDTQYF.

This sequence joins TRBV2 and TRBJ2-5; no definite D call. The CDR3 sequence is 13 residues long. The V gene lost 6 bases and the J gene lost 1 base, with 9 bases spanning the gap. Per germline, CDR1 SNHLY and CDR2 FYNNEI. CDR3 sequence reads: CASRWRPQETQYF. DNA of the CDR3: TGTGCCAGCAGGTGGCGGCCCCAAGAGACCCAGTACTTC. The full variable domain, its missing parts supplied by reference TRBV2 and TRBJ2-5, is EPEVTQTPSHQVTQMGQEVILRCVPISNHLYFYWYRQILGQKVEFLVSFYNNEISEKSEIFDDQFSVERPDGSNFTLKIRSTKLEDSAMYFCASRWRPQETQYFGPGTRLLVL.

V is TRBV11-3 and J is TRBJ2-1; TRBD2 aligns across 10 bases. J lost 9 bases, V lost 2 bases, and 7 bases had no gene match. From germline, CDR1 is SGHNT and CDR2 YENEEA. The length of the CDR3 is 15 residues. The CDR3 is CASSLLSGGAGEQFF. CDR3 coding DNA: TGTGCCAGCAGCTTATTGAGCGGGGGGGCTGGTGAGCAGTTCTTC.